This T cell receptor (beta chain) came from a study of Ad26.COV2.S vaccination and SARS-CoV-2 variants (dated by TCRdb to 2020 to 2023). Background on the whole study: Vaccine-arm donors were drawn from COV1001, a multicentre, randomized, double-blind, placebo-controlled phase I-IIa trial of Ad26.COV2.S in healthy adults. Ad26.COV2.S was administered intramuscularly at a dose of 5x10^10 or 1x10^11 viral particles, either as one shot or as two shots given 56 days apart. Sequencing of the TCRbeta repertoire served to evaluate the specificity and breadth of SARS-CoV-2-reactive T cell receptors following Ad26.COV2.S vaccination. A total of 32 samples were included in the TCR-sequenced set, comprising 19 Ad26.COV2.S vaccine recipients, 5 placebo recipients and 8 SARS-CoV-2 convalescent individuals. Participants in the trial were split at random into five groups of five each, receiving low-dose or high-dose Ad26.COV2.S once or twice, or else placebo on both occasions. Investigators did not know the trial group allocation while performing experiments and assessing outcomes.

The intended sense of this specimen's treatment or condition label: over 15 received Ad26.COV2.S at low or high dose, single or two shots; five or six received placebo; per-sample allocation not given. Repertoires of vaccine and placebo recipients were sequenced from samples taken on day 63 after the first injection. Cohort 1b enrolled about 25 adults aged 18-55 years at a single site in Boston, USA, between 29 July and 7 August 2020. As a vaccine, Ad26.COV2.S was a replication-incompetent adenovirus type 26 vector that expressed a prefusion-stabilized SARS-CoV-2 spike protein derived from the original Wuhan strain. TCRbeta CDR3 regions were sequenced with the immunoSEQ Assay. After extraction, genomic DNA underwent amplification by bias-controlled multiplex PCR, followed by high-throughput sequencing. In the source study's methods: To quantify the absolute abundance of each unique TCRbeta CDR3 region, sequences were collapsed and filtered. T cell fraction was estimated by normalization of TCRbeta template counts to usable DNA, with usable DNA being measured through amplification of reference genes present in all nucleated cells. Repertoire TCRs were annotated as SARS-CoV-2-specific by exact matching of V gene, CDR3 amino acid sequence and J gene to a known reactive TCR set. The reference SARS-CoV-2 TCR set came from MIRA and was filtered for enrichment in COVID-19-positive ImmuneCODE repertoires, removing public or cross-reactive TCRs. Drawing on the MIRA antigens, annotated TCRs were analysed further at the level of specific ORF or position within ORF. Breadth was defined as annotated unique rearrangements over total unique productive rearrangements; depth was the summed frequency of those rearrangements. Group comparisons of TCR breadth used two-sided Wilcoxon rank-sum tests. As stored in TCRdb, this immuneACCESS dataset retains in-frame rearrangements with V and J assigned. A fraction of the clones does not appear; measured against another copy, unresolved V genes explain less than half of the discrepancy, and the remainder lacks a known reason. The V and J calls and the clone size are those of that table, but D and trimming were determined from the DNA. This sample lists around 450,000 clones; around nine tenths were detected once. The ten largest clones add up to 12% of the sample.

The CDR3 spans 11 residues, from the cysteine through the phenylalanine. Just CDR3 DNA is preserved here, 33 bases in frame from base 1. CDR1 MDHEN and CDR2 SYDVKM are derived from the germline V gene. V is pared back by 8 bases and J by 5 bases, with 9 bases lying between the germline termini. As for this clone: No antigen is known for it. No much larger clone is present one base from it, and per-base qualities are unavailable.

The paper's findings and limits, for the study overall: After vaccination, spike-specific CD8+ and CD4+ T cell responses were reported to show substantial breadth. Vaccine and placebo recipients had comparable non-spike TCR breadth, which fits with the vaccine containing only spike. The authors noted that total T cell responses may have been underestimated by the TCR breadth and depth analyses. The study lacked the statistical power to compare responses across vaccine doses or regimens. Ad26.COV2.S recipients had higher spike-specific TCR breadth than placebo recipients (P = 0.0014).

The sample in question was peripheral blood, obtained in a trial of Ad26.COV2.S vaccine versus placebo. The rearrangement combines TRBV28 with TRBJ1-1; a weak D assignment points to TRBD1 (5 bases agree). This clonotype originated in a person between 18 and 65 years old who received the Ad26.COV2.S COVID-19 vaccine or a placebo. At the DNA level, the sequence is TGTGCCAGCCCCAAGGGGACTGAAGCTTTCTTT. This gives the protein CASPKGTEAFF.